The next 4 T cell receptor beta chains were all read from a single sample in a study of cytomegalovirus exposure and HLA in healthy donors. Amplification used 60 Vbeta primers and 13 Jbeta primers. The protocol was immunoSEQ multiplex PCR, while the TCRdb copy is restricted to in-frame clones and leaves out a portion. The sample includes fewer than 200,000 clones, roughly 82% of them seen just once. Sequencing was carried out using PBMCs. These receptors all stem from a woman aged 45 to 65 in good health and CMV-seropositive.

The V gene is TRBV18, the J gene TRBJ1-2; 7 nucleotides agree with TRBD1. After removal of 0 bases from V and 4 bases from J, the junction contained 5 bases not matched to a gene. CDR3 length: 15 amino acids. Germline-derived CDR1 and CDR2 are KGHSH and LQKENI. CDR3 in amino acids: CASSPPGDSSYGYTF. The CDR3 DNA reads TGTGCCAGCTCACCACCAGGGGACAGCTCCTATGGCTACACCTTC.

The chain links TRBV6-6 to TRBJ1-1; 9 nucleotides agree with TRBD1. Germline loops: CDR1 MNHNY, CDR2 SVGAGI (reference sequence). After removal of 1 base from V and 5 bases from J, the junction contained 8 bases not matched to a gene. The CDR3 runs to 16 residues. The CDR3 DNA reads TGTGCCAGCAGTTACTTTCCCGCGACAGGGGGTACTGAAGCTTTCTTT. Amino acid sequence: CASSYFPATGGTEAFF.

CDR3: CASSIVGGGARNEQFF. Here the CDR3 DNA reads TGTGCCAGTAGTATAGTCGGCGGGGGGGCTAGGAATGAGCAGTTCTTC. The genes are TRBV19 and TRBJ2-1, with 9 bases aligning to TRBD2. The V and J ends lost 1 base and 7 bases, in that order; junction bases with no gene match: 8. CDR3 length equals 16 residues. The germline gives CDR1 LNHDA, CDR2 SQIVND (reference sequence).

This chain uses TRBV9 with TRBJ2-3; D perhaps matches TRBD2 (5 bases). CDR1 and CDR2 (germline): SGDLS, YYNGEE. The V and J ends lost 4 bases and 2 bases respectively, with 14 bases between them. The CDR3 consists of 15 residues. CDR3 protein: CASSSEGRFTDTQYF. CDR3 bases: TGTGCCAGCAGCTCCGAGGGAAGATTCACAGATACGCAGTATTTT.